This TCR beta chain was found in a study of T cells in Graves' hyperthyroidism and ophthalmopathy (dated by TCRdb to the late 2010s). With regard to the full study: Peripheral blood was collected at initial diagnosis, before any treatment. According to the paper, TCR Vbeta CDR3 sequencing was carried out on over 130 peripheral blood samples, which came from 40 to 45 ophthalmopathy, 75 or so hyperthyroidism and approximately 17 progressor patients. Following sampling, methimazole starting at 30 mg daily was given to hyperthyroidism patients, and high-dose intravenous methylprednisolone was given to ophthalmopathy patients. For training and testing, the 100 or so patients in the discovery cohort were randomly divided in a 7:3 ratio. The study also compared thyroid tissue and blood T-cell repertoires from about six Graves' hyperthyroidism patients. An independent validation cohort of 18 to 20 hyperthyroidism patients and some 15 patients who later progressed to ophthalmopathy tested prospective prediction of ophthalmopathy. A discovery cohort of roughly 100 patients, fewer than 50 with Graves' ophthalmopathy and approximately 60 with stable Graves' hyperthyroidism, was used to find distinguishing TCR V-J signatures.

In its sample, this clonotype was seen many times. It lacks a known antigen. No base quality information exists; no much larger clone differs at one position. Amplification of TCR beta CDR3 regions was carried out from RNA transcripts. A first-round RT-PCR of the TCR CDR3 used the HTBI primer set with the Qiagen OneStep RT-PCR kit. The libraries were constructed in a second round of multiplex PCR and then size-selected and purified. Sequencing of the libraries was done on an Illumina HiSeq2000 using paired-end 100 bp reads. The authors' pipeline ran thus. SOAPnuke was used to process the raw data, with reads discarded if the reads contained adapters or uncalled bases, had a mean Phred below 15, or lacked an exact constant-primer or identifier match. High-quality paired reads were merged using COPE v1.2.5, and each unique nucleotide sequence was defined as a clonotype. Clonotypes were aligned to IMGT TRBV, TRBD and TRBJ reference segments using MiTCR v1.1. The analysis was restricted to V-J combinations with a frequency above 0.0001, which together covered 98% to 99.2% of the repertoires. A TCS score was defined as the ratio of F50 (clonal expansion) to E x V (chaos), with BLOSUM62-based TCRdist applied between CDR3 peptides within each V-J. Welch's t-statistics and random forest reduced fewer than 600 V-J features to 13, which were used in a naive Bayes classifier (R e1071). In TCRdb, the public reads were trimmed at Q25 with fastp and aligned with MiXCR, with productive beta chains retained. For every CDR3 protein sequence, its rows merge into one entry that carries the most common genes and DNA. The V and J calls and clone size come from TCRdb's table, not from the authors' own analysis. The sample table holds 550,000 to 800,000 distinct CDR3 sequences, of which 15% to 20% were seen once. The ten largest make up roughly 16% of the sample.

On the study overall, not on this receptor specifically: Most expanded thyroid clonotypes (frequency above 0.001) were also detected in blood, a finding suggesting that blood repertoires may reflect thyroid immune responses. In validation, progression to ophthalmopathy was predicted by the model with approximately 67% sensitivity and about 72% specificity, a median of 6.5 months before onset. Sample size was not statistically predetermined, and blinding of investigators to group allocation was not performed. In cross-validation, a model built on a 13 V-J signature told ophthalmopathy apart from stable hyperthyroidism with approximately 91% sensitivity and roughly 82% specificity, and in testing the same model reached 80%/75%.

Stable Graves' hyperthyroidism was defined as no progression to ophthalmopathy during 18 months of follow-up. Hyperthyroidism patients were aged 18 to 65 years and newly diagnosed, with disease duration of less than 2 months. Patients with uncontrolled infections, other autoimmune diseases, pregnancy or lactation were excluded. Diagnoses were based on clinical symptoms, serum thyroxine and TRAb, thyroid ultrasound and orbital computed tomography. Ficoll-Paque density gradient centrifugation was used to isolate PBMCs from around 10 ml of fresh peripheral blood. Total RNA was extracted with Trizol reagent, and quality was checked on an Agilent 2100 Bioanalyzer. The germline V gene encodes CDR1 SGHAT and CDR2 FQNNGV. V is reduced by 4 bases and J by 8 bases, leaving a spacing of 18 bases between them. Reading from cysteine to phenylalanine, the CDR3 counts 15 amino acids. Just CDR3 DNA is preserved here, 45 bases in frame from base 1.

This clonotype was sampled from a man aged 45 to 65 with Graves' hyperthyroidism. Rearrangement joined TRBV11-2 to TRBJ1-5, and the D gene may be TRBD1, 5 bases matching. Sequencing input: blood. The CDR3 region has the sequence CASSSTGTPLEPQHF. The sequenced DNA is TGTGCCAGCAGCTCAACCGGGACTCCCCTGGAGCCCCAGCATTTT.